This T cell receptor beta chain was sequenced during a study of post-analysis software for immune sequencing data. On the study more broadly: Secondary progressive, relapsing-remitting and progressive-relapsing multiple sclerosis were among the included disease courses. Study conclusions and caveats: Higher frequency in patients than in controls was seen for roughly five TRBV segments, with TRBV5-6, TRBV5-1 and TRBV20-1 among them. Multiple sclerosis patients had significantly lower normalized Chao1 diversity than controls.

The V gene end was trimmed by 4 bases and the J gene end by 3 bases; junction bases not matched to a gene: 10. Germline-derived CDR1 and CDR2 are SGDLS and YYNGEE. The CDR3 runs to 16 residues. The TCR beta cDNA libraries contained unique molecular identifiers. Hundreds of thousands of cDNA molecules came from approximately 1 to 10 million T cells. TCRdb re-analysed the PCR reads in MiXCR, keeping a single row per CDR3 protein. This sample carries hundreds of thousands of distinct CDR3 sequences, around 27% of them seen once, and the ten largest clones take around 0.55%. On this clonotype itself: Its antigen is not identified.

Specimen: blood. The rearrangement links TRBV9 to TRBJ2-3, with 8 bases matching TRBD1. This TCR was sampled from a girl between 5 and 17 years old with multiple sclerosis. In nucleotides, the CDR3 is TGTGCCAGCAGCCCAAGGACAGGGTCGGGGACAGATACGCAGTATTTT. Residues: CASSPRTGSGTDTQYF.